This TCR beta chain was captured by sequencing in a study of cytomegalovirus exposure and HLA in healthy donors (dated by TCRdb to about 2017). Regarding the study in general: An earlier analysis of 550 to 700 of the donors reported more than 250 Gb of sequence data and about 100 million unique TCR beta sequences from about 180 million T cells. Roughly 300 gigabases of sequencing data and around 90 million unique TCR sequences made up an early release that covered over 550 HLA-typed donors. Of the roughly 400 genotyped donors, about 80% fell in the genetic ancestry cluster associated with self-reported Caucasian donors. The study aimed to test whether signatures of past pathogen exposure could be identified by cataloging public T cell receptors. Using immunosequencing, the study profiled T cell repertoires from about 620 subjects and related those repertoires to cytomegalovirus serostatus. A separate validation cohort of more than 100 different subjects was used in addition to the roughly 670-subject first cohort. To predict cytomegalovirus infection status, the study combined high-throughput TCR immunosequencing, statistical association of individual TCRs with disease status, and machine learning. A later analysis re-analyzed previously published TCR beta repertoires from several hundred donors and added high-resolution HLA genotyping to study TCR occurrence patterns. Rather than drawing on any new phenotypic data, the later analysis identified candidate immune exposures from TCR beta sequences and the way those sequences occurred across donors. An earlier analysis of some 500 of the donors applied high-throughput TCR beta sequencing to assess whether each TCR beta V gene segment acted as functional or pseudogenic. Donor age, sex, ethnicity and CMV serostatus were collected together with the repertoire data. A later genetic analysis used genome-wide SNP genotypes for about 65% of the roughly 670 donors, treating that subset as a discovery cohort. Every repertoire in the discovery cohort had been generated on one and the same sequencing platform. HLA typing included class I and class II loci at four-digit resolution. Typing coverage differed by locus: A, B, C, DRB1 and DQB1 were typed in about 620-630 donors, DQA1 in roughly 500, DPA1 in 606, and DPB1 in just under 480. Four or five DR-DQ haplotypes were handled as single units for association and clustering, since linkage in the cohort was strong. Among some 410 genotyped donors of the cohort, an average of around 220,000 unique TCR beta nucleotide sequences was sequenced per donor, of which roughly 17% were non-productive. Overall study outcomes, separate from this receptor: Presence/absence analyses assumed roughly uniform sequencing depth across donors, an assumption that may not hold. A later analysis found that most CMV-associated TCR beta chains appeared HLA-restricted, with HLA associations seemingly driven largely by CMV exposure. According to a later analysis, TCR association rates differed among HLA loci, with DRB1 alleles showing the most associated TCRs and HLA-C alleles showing the fewest. A further reported finding was that TCR beta sequences accurately predicted the HLA-A and HLA-B alleles for most subjects in the first cohort. V-gene and J-gene trimming of TCR beta chains was associated with a missense DCLRE1C variant in a later genetic analysis, and the association was replicated in an independent cohort. In vitro tests confirmed that a few of the cytomegalovirus-associated TCR beta chains recognize cytomegalovirus antigens. The study listed 150 to 200 TCR beta chains as associated with cytomegalovirus. Correlated functional status among segregating V segments might reflect linkage disequilibrium, but an unknown experimental factor could not be ruled out. In a later analysis, HLA-associated TCR beta chains were found to be more clonally expanded and to have lower generation probabilities than equally common non-associated chains. Some IMGT-functional V segments, including TRBV6-2 and TRBV6-3, could not be distinguished by the 87-base-pair reads and were therefore excluded. Some 15 rarely observed V segments, including chromosome 9 orphons, were excluded from the earlier analysis of several hundred of the donors because counts were too low. Most TCR sequences were seen in very few donors, while some public TCRs were found in many individuals. In a later analysis, some 18,000 TCR beta sequences were associated with specific HLA alleles at a false discovery rate of 0.05. When HLA alleles, especially DR and DQ, strongly co-occurred, TCR associations were difficult to assign to individual alleles. This cohort had only TCR beta chains sequenced, and the lack of alpha or paired-chain data limited which features could be detected. The authors suggested that the approach could potentially be generalized to other disease states and immunological phenotypes. The sequencing pipeline was judged likely to have produced a cluster of highly shared sequence variants as a technical artifact. According to a later genetic analysis, donors in an Asian-associated ancestry cluster had fewer N-insertions in productive TCRs than the approximately 690-donor mean. HLA typing was unavailable for some donors at each locus, so association tests used only the typed subset. In both the original and validation cohorts, the classifier was reported to diagnose cytomegalovirus status with high specificity and sensitivity. An earlier analysis of approximately 590 of the donors showed that most TCR beta V segments appeared in productive rearrangements either about 87% or about 30% of the time, which broadly matched IMGT annotations. A later analysis reported that several top co-occurrence clusters appeared linked to parvovirus B19, influenza, CMV and Epstein-Barr virus. For the cohort, immune exposure information was limited to CMV serostatus.

The germline V gene yields MDHEN for CDR1 and SYDVKM for CDR2. Germline trimming: 5 bases from V, 3 bases from J; junction bases outside gene matches: 9. The CDR3 sequence holds 16 residues, the cysteine and phenylalanine included. The kept DNA is CDR3 alone, 48 bases in frame from the first base. The cohort was made up of 500 to 850 healthy bone marrow donors. Cohort members were all nominally healthy when sampled, although unrecorded immune exposures were likely present. The donor tested CMV seronegative, placing the donor among the roughly 340 seronegative members of the cohort. Each donor provided a peripheral blood sample, and peripheral blood mononuclear cells were used for TCR beta sequencing. Genomic DNA extraction from the blood cell samples was performed with the Qiagen DNeasy Blood Extraction Kit. The library was built by means of the immunoSEQ multiplex PCR assay. For the multiplex PCR, a mixture combining 60 forward primers for TCR Vbeta segments and 13 reverse primers for TCR Jbeta segments was used. Amplification of the CDR3 region of rearranged TCR beta genes was performed with a multiplex PCR assay on genomic DNA. The Illumina HiSeq System was used to sequence the amplified TCR beta libraries as 87-base-pair reads. Per the original workflow: In a later analysis, tens of millions of unique TCR beta chains were counted across the 500 to 700 repertoires, and roughly 11 million of these chains were shared by at least two donors. A nearest-neighbor algorithm error-corrected the raw reads and collapsed the reads into unique sequences, merging closely related sequences to remove PCR and sequencing errors. Alignment of CDR3 sequences to IMGT reference sequences was used to assign V, D and J gene segments. For a sequence to be retained, a match of at least six nucleotides was required to both a V gene segment and a J gene segment. Rearrangements were classified as productive when the CDR3 lacked stop codons and remained in frame with V and J, and all other rearrangements were classified as non-productive. Following IMGT convention, CDR3 was defined as the stretch from the second conserved V-encoded cysteine up to the conserved J-encoded phenylalanine. In an earlier analysis of roughly 580 of the donors, sequences lacking an unambiguous match to a single V gene segment were excluded. In an earlier analysis of 587 of the donors, a V segment was called functional when productive rearrangements were above 56.7%, and segregating when the standard deviation between donors exceeded 5%. A statistical classification framework was built to diagnose cytomegalovirus status from the catalog of TCR beta chain sequences. In a later analysis, TCR nucleotide sequences were compared against IMGT/GENE-DB human TR gene sequences so that V and J genes could be assigned. In a later analysis, CDR3 sequences and most-parsimonious VDJ recombination scenarios were assigned using the TCRdist pipeline. In a later analysis, each TCR beta chain was defined by its CDR3 amino acid sequence together with its V-gene family, and reads without a unique V-gene family were excluded. As a way to deal with suspected cross-contamination and a sequencing artifact, a later analysis dropped nearly 600 nucleotide sequences that were highly shared and had low generation probability. For each public chain, a later analysis derived a clonal expansion index from normalized ranks of inferred template counts within each repertoire. In a later analysis, generation probabilities were computed using a VDJ recombination model fitted to out-of-frame rearrangements, and the results were checked against IGoR. Hypergeometric tests were used in a later analysis to score TCR-TCR, TCR-HLA and TCR-CMV co-occurrence, with a repertoire-size bias correction applied to the TCR pairs. A later analysis estimated false discovery rates by permuting HLA or CMV assignments 20 times. In a later analysis, co-occurring TCRs were grouped with DBSCAN, and TCRdist sequence similarity was added when clustering was performed within HLA-allele-positive subsets. Repertoires with fewer than 30,000 or more than 120,000 public chains were left out of co-occurrence clustering, as were five repertoires with anomalous nucleotide sharing. Not all clones reach the TCRdb copy of this immuneACCESS table, which keeps in-frame sequences only. Checked studies attribute under half of the gap to unresolved V genes and leave the rest unexplained. D and trimming were read from the DNA, whereas the V and J calls and clone size are those reported in that table. The sample records approximately 190,000 clones, 87% of which are singletons. 1% to 1.5% of the sample goes to the ten largest clones.

Details on this clone: This receptor's antigen is unknown. Base qualities are not provided; no much larger clone lies one nucleotide away.

The sequenced sample was PBMCs. The chain is encoded by TRBV28 joined to TRBJ2-5; TRBD1 matches 10 bases in the middle. This TCR was recovered from a man aged 25-40 years in good health and CMV-seronegative. The CDR3 corresponds to CASSLTGTGAEETQYF. The DNA is TGTGCCAGCAGTCTCACCGGGACAGGGGCTGAAGAGACCCAGTACTTC.